The 10 T cell receptor beta chains in this list originate from one sample, sequenced in a study of OX40 agonist ivuxolimab in advanced cancers. The assay was immunoSEQ multiplex PCR, and TCRdb's table has in-frame clones only and misses some. The table has tens of thousands of clones, under 85% seen once. Sequences were derived from CD4+ or CD8+ T cells sorted from blood, sampled in a trial of the OX40 agonist ivuxolimab. All receptors derive from an adult with an advanced solid tumor such as melanoma, head and neck, liver or kidney cancer.

Note on this clone: The junction departs from the called germline gene at one end, perhaps through a read error. The genes are TRBV7-9 and TRBJ1-1, with 9 positions matching TRBD1. Germline V CDR1 and CDR2: SEHNR, FQNEAQ (reference sequence). The CDR3 spans 10 residues. The CDR3 loop is CASSLQGAIF. In nucleotides, the CDR3 is TGTGCCAGCAGCCTACAGGGGGCGATCTTT.

V gene TRBV27 combines with J gene TRBJ1-1; possible D gene TRBD1, 5 bases. The V gene's germline CDR1 is MNHEY and CDR2 SMNVEV (reference sequence). This CDR3 spans 14 amino acids. Trimming left V 2 bases short and J 0 bases short, with 7 bases between. The CDR3: CASSLGGMNTEAFF. The CDR3 DNA follows: TGTGCCAGCAGTTTAGGGGGAATGAACACTGAAGCTTTCTTT.

The chain is built from TRBV7-9 and TRBJ2-2, with D hard to call. V lost 1 base and J 7 bases, leaving 16 bases between the germline ends. CDR1 SEHNR and CDR2 FQNEAQ come from the germline V gene (reference sequence). This CDR3 is built from 16 residues. CDR3 amino acids: CASSLGAGALGGELFF. The CDR3 nucleotides read TGTGCCAGCAGCTTAGGAGCTGGTGCGTTGGGCGGGGAGCTGTTTTTT. The whole variable domain, remainder taken from reference TRBV7-9 and TRBJ2-2, is DTGVSQNPRHKITKRGQNVTFRCDPISEHNRLYWYRQTLGQGPEFLTYFQNEAQLEKSRLLSDRFSAERPKGSFSTLEIQRTEQGDSAMYLCASSLGAGALGGELFFGEGSRLTVL.

DNA of the CDR3: TGTGCCATCAGTGGGGACTCAGACTCACCCCTCCACTTT. Protein product: CAISGDSDSPLHF. The rearrangement uses TRBV10-3 and TRBJ1-6, with D perhaps matching TRBD1 (5 bases). Germline CDR1 reads ENHRY; CDR2 reads SYGVKD. The CDR3 runs to 13 residues. The V end lost 4 bases, the J end lost 10 bases, and 11 bases lay between the germline ends.

Here the CDR3 DNA reads TGTGCCAGCAGTTCGGGGACATGGGGAGGCGGGGAGCTGTTTTTT. Translated: CASSSGTWGGGELFF. This chain uses TRBV27 with TRBJ2-2; the D gene could be TRBD1 or TRBD2 (6 bases each). The CDR3 totals 15 residues. Germline CDR1 and CDR2: MNHEY and SMNVEV (reference sequence). With 4 bases removed from V and 7 bases from J, the gap between germline ends came to 16 bases.

This clone was found a few times. The gene calls are TRBV6-1 and TRBJ1-1; TRBD1 matches at 7 bases. Germline values: CDR1 MNHNS, CDR2 SASEGT. V shed 3 bases and J 7 bases; nucleotides not matched to a gene: 2. The CDR3 is made up of 12 amino acids. DNA of the CDR3: TGTGCCAGCAGTGAGACAGGGAATGAAGCTTTCTTT. Its translation is CASSETGNEAFF.

V and J are TRBV29-1 and TRBJ2-3; TRBD2 agrees at 14 bases. The CDR3 runs to 15 residues. Looked up from germline, CDR1 is SQVTM and CDR2 is ANQGSEA. Unmatched junction bases numbered 9, after V lost 6 bases and J lost 7 bases. CDR3 sequence: CSVPWTSGRRNTQYF. CDR3 nucleotide sequence: TGCAGCGTGCCCTGGACTAGCGGGAGGCGGAATACGCAGTATTTT.

V is TRBV30 and J is TRBJ2-1, with 7 bases matching TRBD1. CDR1 GTSNPN and CDR2 SVGIG come from the germline V gene (reference sequence). J was trimmed by 6 bases and V by 3 bases; bases with no gene match: 5. The CDR3 runs to 13 residues. CDR3 region: CAWSLQGSNEQFF. The CDR3 nucleotides are TGTGCCTGGAGCCTACAGGGGTCCAATGAGCAGTTCTTC.

This clone was seen only a few times. Other DNA sequences in the same sample also yield this CDR3. J is TRBJ1-5 and V is TRBV27, with unresolved D. The germline V gene encodes CDR1 MNHEY and CDR2 SMNVEV (reference sequence). The V end was cut by 4 bases, the J end by 0 bases, with 4 bases between. This CDR3 spans 13 amino acids. The CDR3 here is CASSSYSNQPQHF. CDR3 nucleotides: TGTGCCAGCAGTTCATATAGCAATCAGCCCCAGCATTTT.

The V and J genes are TRBV5-6 and TRBJ2-5, with D uncertain. Looked up from germline, CDR1 is SGHDT and CDR2 is YYEEEE. This CDR3 has 11 residues. V lost 2 bases and J lost 5, with 4 bases in between. The CDR3 nucleotides read TGTGCCAGCAGCTTCTCGGAGACCCAGTACTTC. Amino acids: CASSFSETQYF.